The sequence of this T cell receptor beta chain was determined in a study of beta chain features in type 1 diabetes. TCRB transcripts that were expressed got sequenced, as all of the isolated RNA had been reverse transcribed. Some clones are missing from TCRdb's copy, which holds only in-frame ones; the method was immunoSEQ multiplex PCR. The repertoire includes about 330,000 clones, 9.5% to 12% of them detected once, and around 0.015% sits in the top ten. This clone was observed a handful of times. The sequence was collected from a woman aged 30 to 39 in good health. The source material was naive CD4+ T cells from blood.

The DNA of the CDR3 is TGTGCCACCAGCGCACTTACAGGGGACAGCAATCAGCCCCAGCATTTT. Protein product: CATSALTGDSNQPQHF. The chain has TRBV15 and TRBJ1-5, with 7 nucleotides matching TRBD1. This CDR3 spans 16 amino acids. Germline CDR1 reads LNHNV; CDR2 reads YYDKDF (reference sequence). V was clipped by 5 bases and J by 1 base; unmatched bases: 8.